Listed below are T cell receptor beta chains from one sample, sequenced in a study of regulatory T cells in long-lasting Graves disease. MiXCR, run by TCRdb on the multiplex PCR reads, gives a single entry per CDR3 protein. The sample has roughly 410,000 distinct CDR3 sequences; 15% are singletons. The data also belong to a second study, concerning T cells in Graves' hyperthyroidism and ophthalmopathy.

The source material was peripheral blood mononuclear cells (PBMCs), sampled at new diagnosis, from a patient treated with antithyroid drugs. The receptors shown here come from a woman aged 35 to 49 with Graves disease. The CDR3 runs from the conserved cysteine through the conserved F or W. Each record gives: J gene, V gene, D gene, clone size, CDR3 DNA, CDR3 protein. The D gene is left open where the match is weak. Not every row has a clone size; where given, it reads once, few, many or a size class.

>TRBJ2-1|TRBV18|TRBD2|NA
TGTGCCAGCTCACCACCGACAGCGGGAGGGCCTCAGTTCTTC
CASSPPTAGGPQFF
>TRBJ2-4|TRBV15|TRBD2|NA
TGTGCCACCAGCAGAGATCGAGCTAGCGGGAGAGGCAAAAACATTCAGTACTTC
CATSRDRASGRGKNIQYF
>TRBJ1-5|TRBV5-5|TRBD1|many
TGTGCCAGCAGCACTGACAGGGGAGCAGGTCAGCCCCAGCATTTT
CASSTDRGAGQPQHF
>TRBJ2-7|TRBV13|NA|NA
TGTGCCAGCAGCGCTTACAACCATGCTTCCTACGAGCAGTACTTC
CASSAYNHASYEQYF
>TRBJ2-5|TRBV7-3|TRBD2|many
TGTGCCAGCAGCAGGACTAGCGACGAGACCCAGTACTTC
CASSRTSDETQYF
>TRBJ1-1|TRBV11-2|TRBD1|many
TGTGCCAGCAGCCCAGGACAGGGGGCGGGAGCTTTCTTT
CASSPGQGAGAFF
>TRBJ2-1|TRBV9|TRBD2|NA
TGTGCCAGCAGCGTAGCTCTGGGCTCCAGCGGGAGCTCCTACAATGAGCAGTTCTTC
CASSVALGSSGSSYNEQFF
>TRBJ1-1|TRBV11-3|NA|many
TGTGCCAGCAGCTTAGCGAAATGGGGGGGGCTCAACACTGAAGCTTTCTTT
CASSLAKWGGLNTEAFF
>TRBJ2-5|TRBV11-2|NA|many
TGTGCCAGCAGCTGGGAAAGACTCGACGTAGGGGAGACCCAGTACTTC
CASSWERLDVGETQYF
>TRBJ2-5|TRBV7-2|TRBD2|many
TGTGCCAGCAGCTTCCGGACTAGTTCTGAGACCCAGTACTTC
CASSFRTSSETQYF
>TRBJ2-5|TRBV27|NA|many
TGTGCCAGCAGTACGAGGGACGGAGAAGAGACCCAGTACTTC
CASSTRDGEETQYF
>TRBJ2-7|TRBV18|NA|NA
TGTGCCAGCTCACCACTATGGCAGAGCCTTTCCTACGAGCAGTACTTC
CASSPLWQSLSYEQYF
>TRBJ2-3|TRBV27|NA|NA
TGTGCCAGCAGTTTTTATTCGGCCAGGACAGATACGCAGTATTTT
CASSFYSARTDTQYF
>TRBJ2-1|TRBV14|TRBD2|many
TGTGCCAGCAGCCAAGAACGCGGACTAGCGAGGCATGAGCAGTTCTTC
CASSQERGLARHEQFF
>TRBJ1-4|TRBV20-1|NA|NA
TGCAGTGCTAGTGGCGTCTACGAAAAACTGTTTTTT
CSASGVYEKLFF
>TRBJ2-5|TRBV11-2|TRBD2|NA
TGCGCCAGCAGCTTGGTCCCTAGCGGCTTTGGAGAGACCCAGTACTTC
CASSLVPSGFGETQYF
>TRBJ2-3|TRBV30|NA|few
TGTGCCTGGAACGTCGGAGCCGCCGTAGATGATACGCAGTATTTT
CAWNVGAAVDDTQYF
>TRBJ1-1|TRBV11-2|NA|NA
TGTGCCAGCAGCTTATATTACGGGTCTAACACTGAAGCTTTCTTT
CASSLYYGSNTEAFF
>TRBJ2-3|TRBV27|TRBD2|few
TGTGCCAGCAGTTTATCGGTGAGACTAGCGGGAGGAGATACGCAGTATTTT
CASSLSVRLAGGDTQYF
>TRBJ1-3|TRBV19|NA|many
TGTGCCAGTAGTATTCCTGGAACTGGAAACACCATATATTTT
CASSIPGTGNTIYF
>TRBJ2-1|TRBV4-1|NA|many
TGCGCCAGCAGCCAATTGTACAGTGGCTCCTACAATGAGCAGTTCTTC
CASSQLYSGSYNEQFF
>TRBJ1-1|TRBV12-5|NA|many
TGTGCTAGTGGTTTGGTACTCGAGGACAGCCCTAGGGGGACTGAAGCTTTCTTT
CASGLVLEDSPRGTEAFF
>TRBJ2-7|TRBV7-2|NA|many
TGTGCCAGCAGCTTATCTGGGAAACTGGGAACATTCTACGAGCAGTACTTC
CASSLSGKLGTFYEQYF
>TRBJ2-4|TRBV28|TRBD1|many
TGTGCCAGCAGCCCCTGGACAGGGGGCGCAAACATTCAGTACTTC
CASSPWTGGANIQYF
>TRBJ2-3|TRBV7-2|TRBD2|NA
TGTGCCAGCAGCGCTACTAGCGGGAGGGCAGATACGCAGTATTTT
CASSATSGRADTQYF
>TRBJ2-7|TRBV10-2|TRBD2|NA
TGCGCCAGCAGGCCAGCGGGATACTACGAGCAGTACTTC
CASRPAGYYEQYF
>TRBJ2-1|TRBV11-3|TRBD1|many
TGTGCCAGCAGATACAGGGGCGGCACCTACAATGAGCAGTTCTTC
CASRYRGGTYNEQFF
>TRBJ2-1|TRBV2|NA|many
TGTGCCAGCACGTACTCAAGCTCCTACAATGAGCAGTTCTTC
CASTYSSSYNEQFF
>TRBJ1-1|TRBV18|NA|many
TGTGCCAGCAGAAACCAACCGGGGGATGGAGGGTTACAGGATTCCACGTATGAAGCTTTCTTT
CASRNQPGDGGLQDSTYEAFF
>TRBJ2-5|TRBV6-1|NA|few
TGTGCCAGCAGTGATTTGGGTTCAGAGACCCGGTACTTC
CASSDLGSETRYF
>TRBJ1-6|TRBV12-3/TRBV12-4|NA|many
TGTGCCAGCAGTTTAGGGGGGCATAATTCACCCCTCCACTTT
CASSLGGHNSPLHF
>TRBJ2-1|TRBV19|TRBD1|many
TGTGCCAGTAGCAAGGCCGGGACAGGGAACAATGAGCAGTTCTTC
CASSKAGTGNNEQFF
>TRBJ2-1|TRBV19|TRBD2|NA
TGTGCCAGTAGTATTCTAGCGGACTCCTACAATGAGCAGTTCTTC
CASSILADSYNEQFF
>TRBJ2-5|TRBV14|TRBD1|NA
TGTGCCAGCAGCCAAGCTTCGGATTGGATGGCTCGGACAGGGGAGACCCAGTACTTC
CASSQASDWMARTGETQYF
>TRBJ2-3|TRBV6-2/TRBV6-3|NA|NA
TGTGCCAGCAGTTACTCAGGCAGGACCGGGGATACGCAGTATTTT
CASSYSGRTGDTQYF
>TRBJ2-1|TRBV6-2/TRBV6-3|TRBD1|many
TGTGCCAGCACCCCAAGGGGACAGGGGGCCGTAGATGAGCAGTTCTTC
CASTPRGQGAVDEQFF
>TRBJ2-5|TRBV6-5|NA|many
TGTGCCAGCAGTTTTTCCGGGAGTCAAGAGACCCAGTACTTC
CASSFSGSQETQYF
>TRBJ1-3|TRBV18|TRBD1|NA
TGTGCCAGCTCACCACCGAGGACAGGCTCTGGAAACACCATATATTTT
CASSPPRTGSGNTIYF
>TRBJ2-1|TRBV6-2/TRBV6-3|TRBD2|many
TGTGCCAGCAGCAACGGCGGGACTAGCGTACCATACAATGAGCAGTTCTTC
CASSNGGTSVPYNEQFF
>TRBJ1-2|TRBV27|TRBD1|many
TGTGCCAGCCTTCCGGGACAGGGAGGTCCCTATGGCTACACCTTC
CASLPGQGGPYGYTF
>TRBJ2-7|TRBV28|TRBD2|many
TGTGCCAGCAGCTCACGGACTAGCGGGGGACCCTACGAGCAGTACTTC
CASSSRTSGGPYEQYF
>TRBJ1-2|TRBV30|NA|many
TGTGCCTGGACCCTTCCGGACGGTGGCTACACCTTC
CAWTLPDGGYTF
>TRBJ2-3|TRBV20-1|TRBD1|many
TGCAGTGCTAGGGCCCCGACAGGGAGCACAGATACGCAGTATTTT
CSARAPTGSTDTQYF
>TRBJ1-1|TRBV6-1|NA|few
TGTGCCACGGGAAAAGGGGGATTTGAAGCTTTCTTT
CATGKGGFEAFF
>TRBJ1-5|TRBV30|NA|NA
TGTGCCTGGGGGGCGGATAGCAATCAGCCCCAGCATTTT
CAWGADSNQPQHF
>TRBJ2-1|TRBV2|TRBD2|many
TGTGCCAGCAGTAGGACTAGCGGGGGCAGCTCCTACAATGAGCAGTTCTTC
CASSRTSGGSSYNEQFF
>TRBJ2-3|TRBV2|NA|many
TGTGCCAGCATAGAGAACCTGATGGGTGCGCAGTATTTT
CASIENLMGAQYF
>TRBJ2-5|TRBV15|NA|many
TGTGCCACCAGCAGAGATCGAGGGGGGCGCTGGGAGACCCAGTACTTC
CATSRDRGGRWETQYF
>TRBJ1-1|TRBV27|NA|many
TGTGCCAGCAGTCTTCGGACGGTCGTGTTTGAAGCTTTCTTT
CASSLRTVVFEAFF
>TRBJ1-4|TRBV2|TRBD1|many
TGTGCCAGCAGGGACAGGGTGCGAGAAAAACTGTTTTTT
CASRDRVREKLFF
>TRBJ2-3|TRBV6-1|NA|NA
TGTGCCAGCAGTACCCTCGGGGGCCCGCAGTATTTT
CASSTLGGPQYF
>TRBJ2-2|TRBV29-1|NA|few
TGCAGCGTTGTTGAGTCCGGGGAGCTGTTTTTT
CSVVESGELFF
>TRBJ2-1|TRBV6-2/TRBV6-3|TRBD2|NA
TGTGCCTCAGCCCAGGGACTAGCGGGTTACAATGAGCAGTTCTTC
CASAQGLAGYNEQFF
>TRBJ2-7|TRBV28|NA|many
TGTGCCAGCAGACCCGGGACGGGCTCCTACGAGCAGTACTTC
CASRPGTGSYEQYF
>TRBJ2-3|TRBV15|TRBD1|few
TGTGCCACCAGCAAAGGACAGGTCACAGATACGCAGTATTTT
CATSKGQVTDTQYF
>TRBJ1-2|TRBV18|TRBD1|few
TGTGCCAGCTCACCCCAGGGGGACGGGGCTAACTATGGCTACACCTTC
CASSPQGDGANYGYTF
>TRBJ2-7|TRBV20-1|TRBD2|few
TGCAGTGCTAGGACTAGCGGGAACGGCTACGAGCAGTACTTC
CSARTSGNGYEQYF